This entry describes one T cell receptor (beta chain). Its antigen is currently unknown. This sample is part of a study of vaccination effects on CD4 cells after COVID-19. Data came from immunoSEQ multiplex PCR; TCRdb stores just in-frame clones and leaves some out. The sample lists approximately 30,000 clones; around 70% were seen once. The V gene lost 4 bases and the J gene lost 7 bases, with 18 bases spanning the gap. Germline loops: CDR1 SGHRS, CDR2 YFSETQ. The CDR3 has 16 amino acids. ViraFEST assay sequencing came after antigen-specific CD4+ T cells were expanded with viral peptide pools. Culturing for 10 days preceded CD4+ T cell isolation. According to the study, vaccine recipients showed no prior SARS-CoV-2 infection and negative nucleocapsid antibodies.

The sample was CD4+ T cells from PBMCs cultured with SARS-CoV-2 spike peptides, taken before COVID-19 vaccination. The TCR sequence derives from a human donor who received a COVID-19 vaccine. J is TRBJ1-6 and V is TRBV5-1; D gene uncertain. CDR3 DNA sequence: TGCGCCAGCAGCCCCCCGGGCCCCACTGGAAATTCACCCCTCCACTTT. This gives the protein CASSPPGPTGNSPLHF.